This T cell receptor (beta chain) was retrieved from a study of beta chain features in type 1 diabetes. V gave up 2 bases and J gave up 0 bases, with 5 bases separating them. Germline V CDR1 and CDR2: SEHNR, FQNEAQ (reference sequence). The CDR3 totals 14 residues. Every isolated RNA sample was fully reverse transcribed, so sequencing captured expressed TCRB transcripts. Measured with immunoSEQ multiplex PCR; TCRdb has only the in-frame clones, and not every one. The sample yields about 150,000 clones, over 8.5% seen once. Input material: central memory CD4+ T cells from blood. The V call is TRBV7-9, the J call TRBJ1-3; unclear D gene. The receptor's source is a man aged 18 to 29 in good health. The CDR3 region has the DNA TGTGCCAGCAGCTTATGGGACTCTGGAAACACCATATATTTT. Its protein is CASSLWDSGNTIYF.